The T cell receptor beta chain under discussion was sequenced for a study of blood T cells in healthy people across ages. Together with a sample-barcoded 5' primer, a J-beta primer mix was included in a second PCR lasting about 6 to 11 cycles. TCRdb passed the 5' RACE reads through MiXCR, listing each CDR3 protein once. The sample consists of fewer than 950,000 distinct CDR3 sequences, approximately 53% of them appearing once. Donors were systemically healthy Caucasian individuals from Russia aged about 6 to 100 years. The V gene's germline CDR1 is SNHLY and CDR2 FYNNEI. The CDR3 has 17 amino acids. The specimen sequenced was blood. The TCR was taken from a man older than 75 in good health. The chain combines TRBV2 with TRBJ2-4, with 10 bases aligning to TRBD2. The better agreement between TRBJ2-7 and the DNA end casts doubt on the J call. The CDR3 DNA is TGTGCCAGCCAAGGGACAAGGGTCGTAAGCGGGAGGGGCGAGCAGTACTTC. This codes for CASQGTRVVSGRGEQYF.